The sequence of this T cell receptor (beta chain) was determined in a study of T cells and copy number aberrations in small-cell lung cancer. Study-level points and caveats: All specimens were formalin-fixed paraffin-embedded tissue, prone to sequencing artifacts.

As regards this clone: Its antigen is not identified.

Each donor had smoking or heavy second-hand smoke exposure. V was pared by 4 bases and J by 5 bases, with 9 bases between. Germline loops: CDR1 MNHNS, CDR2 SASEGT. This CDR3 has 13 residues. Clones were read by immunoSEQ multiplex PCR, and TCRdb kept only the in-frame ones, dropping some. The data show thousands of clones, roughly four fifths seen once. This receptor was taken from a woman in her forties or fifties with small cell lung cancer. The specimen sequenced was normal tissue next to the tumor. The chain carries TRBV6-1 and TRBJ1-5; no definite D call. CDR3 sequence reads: CASSGGEYQPQHF. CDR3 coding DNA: TGTGCCAGCAGTGGCGGGGAGTATCAGCCCCAGCATTTT.